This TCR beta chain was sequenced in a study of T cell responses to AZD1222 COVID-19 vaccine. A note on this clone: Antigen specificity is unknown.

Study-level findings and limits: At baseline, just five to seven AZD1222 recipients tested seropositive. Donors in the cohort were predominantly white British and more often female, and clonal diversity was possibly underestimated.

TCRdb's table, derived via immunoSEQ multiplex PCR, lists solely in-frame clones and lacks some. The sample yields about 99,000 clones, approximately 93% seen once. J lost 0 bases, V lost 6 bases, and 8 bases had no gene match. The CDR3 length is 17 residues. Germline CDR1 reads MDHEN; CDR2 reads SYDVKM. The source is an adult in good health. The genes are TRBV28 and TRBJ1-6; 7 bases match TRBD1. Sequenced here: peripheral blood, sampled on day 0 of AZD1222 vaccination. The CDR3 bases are TGTGCCAGCAGAGACCTCAGGGGGAGCTCCTATAATTCACCCCTCCACTTT. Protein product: CASRDLRGSSYNSPLHF.